Given below is one TCR beta chain in context. Here immunoSEQ multiplex PCR was the method, and the copy in TCRdb shows in-frame clones only, minus some. Among 35,000 to 40,000 clones listed, roughly nine tenths were seen once. The entry originates in a study of T cell changes during pregnancy in multiple sclerosis. This CDR3 has 11 residues. Per germline, CDR1 SNHLY and CDR2 FYNNEI. V was clipped by 10 bases and J by 5 bases, with 12 bases between them. The sequence was collected from a female donor in good health, enrolled as a control in a pregnancy study. The V and J genes are TRBV2 and TRBJ2-7; tentatively, D is TRBD1 (5 bases). Sequenced here: peripheral blood, sampled in the third trimester of pregnancy. DNA for the CDR3: TGTGCCACCCAGGGAACCCACGAGCAGTACTTC. Translated, it gives CATQGTHEQYF.